The 30 T cell receptor beta chains below come from one sample, sequenced in a study of T cell changes during pregnancy in multiple sclerosis. Assay used: immunoSEQ multiplex PCR; TCRdb lists only in-frame clones, some missing. The sample consists of tens of thousands of clones, approximately 90% of them appearing once. The sequences come from peripheral blood, collected before pregnancy. The receptors derive from a female donor with multiple sclerosis, enrolled in a pregnancy study.

The chain employs TRBV19 and TRBJ2-4; 9 bases align to TRBD2. The germline gives CDR1 LNHDA, CDR2 SQIVND (reference sequence). V was pared by 6 bases and J by 3 bases, with 3 bases of the junction left unmatched. The length of the CDR3 is 14 residues. The CDR3, as DNA: TGTGCCAGTAGGCCTAGCGGGATCAAAAACATTCAGTACTTC. It specifies CASRPSGIKNIQYF.

This clone was counted only a few times. V gene TRBV2 combines with J gene TRBJ1-5; a weak D match, TRBD1 (5 bases). This CDR3 contains 14 residues. Per the germline V gene, CDR1 is SNHLY and CDR2 is FYNNEI. Between the trimmed V and J ends, which lost 8 bases and 2 bases, there was a span of 13 bases. The CDR3 nucleotides read TGTGCCAGCGGGCTCCAGGGCGGCAATCAGCCCCAGCATTTT. Protein product: CASGLQGGNQPQHF.

V gene TRBV5-1 combines with J gene TRBJ2-4; D remains unclear. Germline CDR1 is SGHRS and CDR2 is YFSETQ. The CDR3 totals 15 residues. Trimming stripped 1 base from V and 0 bases from J, with 8 bases between. CDR3: CASSLNSLAKNIQYF. In nucleotides, the CDR3 is TGCGCCAGCAGCTTGAACAGCCTAGCCAAAAACATTCAGTACTTC.

The chain employs TRBV15 and TRBJ1-5; D possibly corresponds to TRBD1 (5 bases). The CDR3 spans 16 residues. Trimming cost V 8 bases and J 0 bases, with 17 bases left between them. CDR1 is LNHNV, CDR2 YYDKDF, per germline (reference sequence). CDR3 sequence (DNA): TGTGCCACCTCCGTCCTCGGGACTCATAGCAATCAGCCCCAGCATTTT. Its protein product is CATSVLGTHSNQPQHF. The full variable domain, with the rest looked up from reference TRBV15 and TRBJ1-5, is DAMVIQNPRYQVTQFGKPVTLSCSQTLNHNVMYWYQQKSSQAPKLLFHYYDKDFNNEADTPDNFQSRRPNTSFCFLDIRSPGLGDTAMYLCATSVLGTHSNQPQHFGDGTRLSIL.

The chain combines TRBV5-1 with TRBJ1-1; 10 bases match TRBD1. CDR1 is SGHRS, CDR2 YFSETQ, per germline. V gave up 2 bases and J gave up 0 bases; unmatched junction bases: 1. This CDR3 contains 15 residues. The CDR3 protein is CASSFGTGVNTEAFF. DNA of the CDR3: TGCGCCAGCAGCTTCGGGACAGGGGTGAACACTGAAGCTTTCTTT.

V is TRBV5-4 and J is TRBJ2-3; 9 bases agree with TRBD1. The CDR3 consists of 14 residues. The junction had 4 bases not matched to a gene; V was cut back by 5 bases and J by 3 bases. From germline, CDR1 is SGHNT and CDR2 YYREEE (reference sequence). CDR3 DNA: TGTGCCAGCAGATCCGGGACAGGGACAGATACGCAGTATTTT. Amino acid sequence: CASRSGTGTDTQYF. Using reference TRBV5-4 and TRBJ2-3 for the parts outside the CDR3, the full variable domain is ETGVTQSPTHLIKTRGQQVTLRCSSQSGHNTVSWYQQALGQGPQFIFQYYREEENGRGNFPPRFSGLQFPNYSSELNVNALELDDSALYLCASRSGTGTDTQYFGPGTRLTVL.

The chain joins TRBV5-1 to TRBJ2-1, with TRBD2 matching over 12 bases. The germline V gene has CDR1 SGHRS and CDR2 YFSETQ. With 0 bases clipped from V and 3 bases from J, the junction kept 7 bases outside the gene matches. The CDR3 runs 18 residues. CDR3 loop: CASSLEPSGRGNYNEQFF. CDR3 in DNA: TGCGCCAGCAGCTTGGAACCTAGCGGGAGGGGGAACTACAATGAGCAGTTCTTC.

The chain joins TRBV5-1 to TRBJ2-3; TRBD1 matches at 9 bases. The ends lost 6 bases at V and 7 bases at J; junction bases unmatched: 6. This CDR3 is built from 13 residues. Germline lookup yields CDR1 SGHRS and CDR2 YFSETQ. The CDR3 DNA follows: TGCGCCAGCAACCGGGACAGGGAATATACGCAGTATTTT. It translates to CASNRDREYTQYF.

This chain joins TRBV4-2 and TRBJ1-2, with a possible D match to TRBD1 (5 bases). This CDR3 region has 16 residues. CDR1 and CDR2 (germline): LGHNA, YNFKEQ. Trimming removed 0 bases from V and 8 bases from J, with 19 bases in between. The CDR3 region is CASSQDLWGEKRGYTF. The DNA for the CDR3 is TGTGCCAGCAGCCAAGATTTGTGGGGGGAAAAGAGGGGCTACACCTTC.

V is TRBV4-3 and J is TRBJ2-4, with a tentative D call TRBD1 (7 bases). The CDR3 spans 15 residues. Germline CDR1 LGHNA, CDR2 YSLEER. With 3 bases removed from V and 6 bases from J, the gap between germline ends came to 15 bases. The CDR3 is CASSHARGELNIQYF. DNA for the CDR3: TGCGCCAGCAGCCACGCCAGGGGGGAGTTAAACATTCAGTACTTC.

The chain uses TRBV12-5 and TRBJ2-5, with 8 bases lining up with TRBD2. The CDR3 contains 18 residues. V shed 2 bases and J 2 bases; nucleotides not matched to a gene: 13. CDR1 is LGHNT, CDR2 FRNRAP, per germline. CDR3 region: CASGLYPFGGGTQETQYF. CDR3 DNA sequence: TGTGCTAGTGGTTTGTACCCTTTTGGCGGGGGGACTCAAGAGACCCAGTACTTC.

V gene TRBV4-1 combines with J gene TRBJ2-3; D is perhaps TRBD2 (5 bases). Germline V CDR1 and CDR2: MGHRA, YSYEKL. V was shortened by 1 base and J by 6 bases, with 17 bases between the two germline ends. The CDR3 length is 16 residues. CDR3 in DNA: TGCGCCAGCAGCCAAGTTAATCTCGGTTGGAGGGATACGCAGTATTTT. Its translation is CASSQVNLGWRDTQYF.

The chain uses TRBV27 and TRBJ2-7, with TRBD1 matching over 12 bases. Trimming cost V 6 bases and J 7 bases; bases outside gene matches: 7. The CDR3 is 14 residues long. CDR1 is MNHEY, CDR2 SMNVEV, per germline (reference sequence). The CDR3 spells CASRPGQGAREQYF. The CDR3 bases are TGTGCCAGCAGACCGGGACAGGGGGCGCGGGAGCAGTACTTC.

V gene TRBV5-5 combines with J gene TRBJ1-1; D gene ambiguous. The V and J ends lost 4 bases and 0 bases respectively, with 7 bases between them. This CDR3 spans 13 amino acids. CDR1 is SGHKS, CDR2 YYEKEE, per germline (reference sequence). The CDR3 loop is CASSLWLNTEAFF. The CDR3 DNA is TGTGCCAGCAGCCTTTGGCTGAACACTGAAGCTTTCTTT.

The gene calls are TRBV6-5 and TRBJ2-1; the D is unclear. Germline loops: CDR1 MNHEY, CDR2 SVGAGI. The CDR3 runs to 14 residues. V lost 7 bases and J lost 9, with 19 bases in between. The CDR3 loop reads CASTSSREAPEQFF. CDR3 sequence (DNA): TGTGCCAGCACGAGCAGTCGTGAGGCCCCTGAGCAGTTCTTC.

The chain joins TRBV19 to TRBJ2-7; TRBD1 might be the D (5 bases). The CDR3 runs 14 residues. Trimming took 1 base from V and 2 from J, leaving 9 bases between them. The germline V gene has CDR1 LNHDA and CDR2 SQIVND (reference sequence). CDR3 nucleotides: TGTGCCAGTAGTATAGCGCCGGACACCTACGAGCAGTACTTC. Its protein product is CASSIAPDTYEQYF.

The chain uses TRBV7-6 and TRBJ2-7, with TRBD1 matching over 7 bases. CDR1 is SGHVS and CDR2 is FNYEAQ in the germline V gene. V was pared by 4 bases and J by 6 bases, with 9 bases of the junction left unmatched. The CDR3 is made up of 14 amino acids. The CDR3 spells CASSYRQGPIEQYF. The DNA for the CDR3 is TGTGCCAGCAGCTATCGACAGGGTCCAATCGAGCAGTACTTC.

This clone was detected once. The DNA of the CDR3 is TGTGCCAGAAGCTTGGCGACAGGTAATTCACCCCTCCACTTT. Protein: CARSLATGNSPLHF. The chain links TRBV5-3 to TRBJ1-6, with D perhaps TRBD1 (6 bases). TRBV5-3 counts as an open reading frame of uncertain function. The V and J ends lost 0 bases and 6 bases respectively, with 7 bases between them. The CDR3 is 14 amino acids.

The DNA for the CDR3 is TGTGCCAGCAGCGGGAGACAGTATGGCTACACCTTC. Encoded protein: CASSGRQYGYTF. This chain connects TRBV9 to TRBJ1-2, with D maybe TRBD1 (5 bases). V lost 3 bases to trimming and J lost 5 bases, with 8 bases between them. Germline V CDR1 and CDR2: SGDLS, YYNGEE. The CDR3 contains 12 residues.

The chain joins TRBV19 to TRBJ2-1, with 10 bases identical to TRBD1. This CDR3 has 18 amino acids. CDR1 is LNHDA and CDR2 is SQIVND in the germline V gene (reference sequence). Trimming took 0 bases from V and 1 from J; bases not matched to a gene: 6. The CDR3 loop is CASSIDRGTGVSYNEQFF. In DNA form, the CDR3 reads TGTGCCAGTAGTATAGATAGGGGGACAGGGGTGTCCTACAATGAGCAGTTCTTC.

This clone was seen a few times. The chain couples TRBV14 to TRBJ2-7; TRBD1 matches at 9 bases. J was trimmed by 3 bases and V by 5 bases; bases with no gene match: 2. Germline V CDR1 and CDR2: SGHDN, FVKESK. This CDR3 is built from 13 residues. CDR3 coding DNA: TGTGCCAGCAGCGCGGGACAGGGCTACGAGCAGTACTTC. This translates into CASSAGQGYEQYF.

The CDR3 is CASSSDRGSEQFF. CDR3 nucleotides: TGTGCCAGCAGTTCGGACAGGGGTTCCGAGCAGTTCTTC. The chain combines TRBV2 with TRBJ2-1, with 9 bases fitting TRBD1. Germline CDR1 is SNHLY and CDR2 is FYNNEI. This CDR3 comprises 13 residues. The trim removed 5 bases at V and 10 bases at J, leaving 6 bases unmatched.

The V and J genes are TRBV7-2 and TRBJ2-4; no clear D. V dropped 3 bases and J dropped 0 bases, with 18 bases sitting between them. The CDR3 runs to 18 residues. Germline CDR1 and CDR2: SGHTA and FQGNSA. For the CDR3, the DNA is TGTGCCAGCAGCTTGACCCCTCGAGGTGATCTAGCCAAAAACATTCAGTACTTC. Its translation is CASSLTPRGDLAKNIQYF. Based on the CDR3 plus reference TRBV7-2 and TRBJ2-4, the full variable domain is GAGVSQSPSNKVTEKGKDVELRCDPISGHTALYWYRQSLGQGLEFLIYFQGNSAPDKSGLPSDRFSAERTGGSVSTLTIQRTQQEDSAVYLCASSLTPRGDLAKNIQYFGAGTRLSVL.

The CDR3 here is CASSLAQGAGGLTQYF. CDR3 nucleotide sequence: TGTGCCAGCAGTTTAGCCCAGGGGGCGGGAGGGTTGACCCAGTACTTC. This rearrangement joins TRBV28 to TRBJ2-5; weak D call: TRBD2 (9 bases). The germline gives CDR1 MDHEN, CDR2 SYDVKM. This CDR3 spans 16 amino acids. V was clipped by 2 bases and J by 7 bases, with 20 bases between them.

The chain is built from TRBV11-2 and TRBJ1-1; 8 bases fit TRBD1. The J segment lost 5 bases and the V segment lost 1 base, leaving 6 bases of the junction unmatched. Germline V gives CDR1 SGHAT, CDR2 FQNNGV. The CDR3 has 15 amino acids. The chain's CDR3 is CASSLGGTGMTEAFF. Written as DNA, the CDR3 is TGTGCCAGCAGCTTAGGAGGGACAGGAATGACTGAAGCTTTCTTT.

The chain links TRBV29-1 to TRBJ1-1, with D possibly being TRBD1 (5 bases). V lost 7 bases, J lost 4 bases, and 13 bases lay in between. This CDR3 region has 12 residues. From germline, CDR1 is SQVTM and CDR2 ANQGSEA. CDR3 sequence: CSAIIGGTEAFF. The CDR3 nucleotides are TGCAGCGCAATAATCGGGGGCACTGAAGCTTTCTTT.

The CDR3 nucleotides are TGTGCCAGCAGCTTTACGGGGTCAAGCAATCAGCCCCAGCATTTT. It is translated as CASSFTGSSNQPQHF. The V gene is TRBV7-2, the J gene TRBJ1-5, with no clear D. Germline loops: CDR1 SGHTA, CDR2 FQGNSA. The CDR3 has 15 amino acids. V shed 3 bases and J shed 1 base, with 10 bases lying between them.

This chain links TRBV27 with TRBJ2-5; D may be TRBD2 (6 bases). The CDR3 has 15 amino acids. CDR1 and CDR2 from the germline V gene are MNHEY and SMNVEV (reference sequence). Trimming took 2 bases from V and 7 from J, leaving 17 bases between them. The CDR3 loop reads CASSLDWQGSGTQYF. The DNA for the CDR3 is TGTGCCAGCAGTTTAGACTGGCAGGGTAGCGGGACCCAGTACTTC.

The rearrangement uses TRBV27 and TRBJ2-5, with 7 bases fitting TRBD2. Germline assignment: CDR1 MNHEY and CDR2 SMNVEV (reference sequence). Germline trimming cut 7 bases from V and 3 bases from J; bases unmatched to any gene: 14. The CDR3 has 16 residues. The CDR3 sequence is CASTTLEASGEETQYF. The CDR3 nucleotides are TGTGCCAGCACTACACTAGAGGCTAGCGGAGAAGAGACCCAGTACTTC.

V gene TRBV6-1 combines with J gene TRBJ2-3; D is unclear. V shed 7 bases and J shed 4 bases, with 12 bases lying between them. The CDR3 has 13 amino acids. Germline V gene sequence: CDR1 MNHNS, CDR2 SASEGT. The CDR3 nucleotides are TGTGCCAGCAATGGCGCAAGCGCAGATACGCAGTATTTT. This gives the protein CASNGASADTQYF.